The source of this TCR beta chain is a study of cytomegalovirus exposure and HLA in healthy donors (TCRdb year 2017). With respect to the entire study: A later analysis indicated that the 95 to 150 validation repertoires were generated on the platform also employed for the 666 repertoires of the first cohort. The study aimed to test whether cataloging public T cell receptors could reveal signatures of past pathogen exposure. The study combined high-throughput TCR immunosequencing, statistical association of individual TCRs with disease status, and machine learning to predict cytomegalovirus infection status. In addition to the first cohort of several hundred subjects, a separate validation cohort of about 120 different subjects was used.

Donors formed part of the validation cohort, which comprised 120 or so subjects and was distinct from the first cohort of under 800 subjects. Trimming removed 3 bases from V and 9 bases from J, leaving 13 bases between the germline ends. Based on the germline V gene, the CDR1 and CDR2 sequences are SGHRS and YFSETQ. From cysteine to phenylalanine, the CDR3 is 13 amino acids long. The only DNA kept is the CDR3, 39 bases in frame from the first base. This clone was observed a single time. The antigen it recognizes is unknown. No much larger clone is present one base from it, and per-base qualities are unavailable. Libraries were prepared through the immunoSEQ multiplex PCR assay. The authors' analysis ran thus. A statistical classification framework was built for diagnosing cytomegalovirus status from the catalog of TCR beta chain sequences. Sourced from immuneACCESS, this table was stored by TCRdb with only in-frame sequences that have V and J called. A share of the clones is absent; for the studies checked, an unresolved V gene accounts for under half, and the remainder has no known explanation. The D gene and trimming were derived from the DNA, and the V and J assignments and clone size from that table. The table for this sample lists some 150,000 clones; over 80% of them were counted only once. Under 5% of the sample is taken by the ten largest.

Broad study findings and their caveats: Most TCR sequences were seen in very few donors, while some public TCRs were found in many individuals. The classifier was reported to diagnose cytomegalovirus status with high specificity and sensitivity in both the original and validation cohorts. The authors suggested that the approach could potentially be generalized to other disease states and immunological phenotypes. Three of the identified cytomegalovirus-associated TCR beta chains were confirmed in vitro to be specific for cytomegalovirus antigens. A later analysis found that TCRs clustered in the first cohort also tended to co-occur in the roughly 120 validation repertoires, with approximately 95% of cluster scores above 0. A later analysis lacked HLA typing for the validation cohort, so it scored co-occurrence in that cohort across all 130 or so repertoires. The study listed 150 to 200 TCR beta chains as associated with cytomegalovirus.

The clonotype comes from a young man in good health and CMV-seropositive. The sample consisted of PBMCs. In this chain, TRBV5-1 is recombined with TRBJ2-1, with no D gene named confidently. The CDR3 corresponds to CASSSNPHGEQFF. The nucleotides read TGCGCCAGCAGCTCTAACCCTCACGGTGAGCAGTTCTTC.